This T cell receptor (beta chain) emerged from a study of response to subunit inactivated influenza vaccine. Study results and limitations: The study's authors posited that every seasonal influenza vaccination enlists few new T cells.

About this clonotype: Antigen specificity is unknown.

TCRdb analysed the RT-PCR reads with MiXCR anew, one entry per CDR3 protein. This table holds about 180,000 distinct CDR3 sequences, roughly a tenth found once. J was trimmed by 7 bases and V by 4 bases; bases with no gene match: 7. Germline V gene data show CDR1 as SGDLS and CDR2 as YYNGEE. This CDR3 is built from 14 residues. The V gene is TRBV9, the J gene TRBJ1-4, with 7 bases aligning to TRBD1. The sequenced sample was CD8+ T cells sorted from PBMCs, obtained roughly 24 months after vaccination. This receptor was obtained from a man aged 45-69 years who received an inactivated influenza vaccine. For the CDR3, the DNA is TGTGCCAGCAGCCGGACAGGACTCTCTGAAAAACTGTTTTTT. It encodes CASSRTGLSEKLFF.